These 30 T cell receptor beta chains originate from one sample sequenced in a study of blood T cell repertoires in COVID-19 (dated by TCRdb to 2018 to 2020). Library generation was performed with the immunoSEQ multiplex PCR assay. The source is immuneACCESS, and TCRdb retained only in-frame sequences with V and J called. Part of the clones is not carried over; for the studies checked, unresolved V genes explain less than half of this, and the remainder is unexplained. This sample has about 54,000 clones in its table, and around 93% of those were observed once. Clones ranked in the top ten supply approximately 7.6% of the sample. Sequencing was carried out using peripheral blood. Every receptor here comes from a woman aged 55-69 years with active or convalescent COVID-19.

This clone is a singleton in its sample. This chain connects TRBV28 to TRBJ1-4; 8 bases fit TRBD1. The CDR3 covers 15 residues. Trimming cost V 6 bases and J 1 base; bases outside gene matches: 4. CDR1 and CDR2 (germline): MDHEN, SYDVKM. This CDR3 is CASSPGQGTNEKLFF. DNA for the CDR3: TGTGCCAGCAGCCCAGGACAGGGAACTAATGAAAAACTGTTTTTT.

The J gene is TRBJ2-3, the V gene TRBV28; TRBD2 matches at 9 bases. The CDR3 contains 19 residues. The V gene end was trimmed by 5 bases and the J gene end by 4 bases; junction bases not matched to a gene: 19. CDR1 is MDHEN, CDR2 SYDVKM, per germline. CDR3 residues: CASSGGWREGRSPPDTQYF. The CDR3 nucleotides read TGTGCCAGCAGTGGGGGATGGCGGGAGGGCCGATCACCCCCAGATACGCAGTATTTT.

The rearrangement links TRBV5-6 to TRBJ1-6; 10 positions agree with TRBD1. CDR1 is SGHDT, CDR2 YYEEEE, per germline. This CDR3 has 17 residues. Losses at the gene ends were 0 bases for V and 10 bases for J; bases not matched to a gene: 10. CDR3 loop: CASSLEAGTGVSSPLHF. The CDR3 DNA sequence: TGTGCCAGCAGCTTGGAAGCCGGGACAGGGGTTTCGTCACCCCTCCACTTT.

The V gene is TRBV18, the J gene TRBJ1-2; D is uncertain. The CDR3 is made up of 14 amino acids. V was shortened by 3 bases and J by 6 bases, with 14 bases between the two germline ends. Germline V gene sequence: CDR1 KGHSH, CDR2 LQKENI. The CDR3 DNA reads TGTGCCAGCTCACCTTATAAGATTGACAATGGCTACACCTTC. The encoded protein is CASSPYKIDNGYTF.

This clone has just one count. CDR3 coding DNA: TGTGCCAGCAGTTTCAGGACAGAAAACACCGGGGAGCTGTTTTTT. Protein product: CASSFRTENTGELFF. This chain uses TRBV11-2 with TRBJ2-2; tentative D call: TRBD1 (6 bases). Trimming stripped 6 bases from V and 2 bases from J, with 13 bases between. The CDR3 spans 15 residues. Germline V gene data show CDR1 as SGHAT and CDR2 as FQNNGV.

V gene TRBV5-4 combines with J gene TRBJ1-2, with 7 bases that match TRBD1. V shed 4 bases, J shed 7 bases, and the junction held 10 bases outside the gene matches. CDR1 and CDR2 (germline): SGHNT, YYREEE (reference sequence). The CDR3 runs 14 residues. CDR3 protein: CASSPPGQNRGYTF. The CDR3 nucleotides are TGTGCCAGCAGCCCACCGGGACAGAATCGTGGCTACACCTTC. Supplemented by reference TRBV5-4 and TRBJ1-2, the full variable domain reads ETGVTQSPTHLIKTRGQQVTLRCSSQSGHNTVSWYQQALGQGPQFIFQYYREEENGRGNFPPRFSGLQFPNYSSELNVNALELDDSALYLCASSPPGQNRGYTFGSGTRLTVV.

The CDR3 DNA reads TGTGCCAGCAGCTTAGCAGGACAGGGAGTAGATACGCAGTATTTT. Protein: CASSLAGQGVDTQYF. V gene TRBV7-9 combines with J gene TRBJ2-3; 8 positions agree with TRBD1. Germline lookup yields CDR1 SEHNR and CDR2 FQNEAQ (reference sequence). The CDR3 consists of 15 residues. The V segment lost 0 bases and the J segment 5 bases; nucleotides outside the gene matches: 4.

This clone has just a few counts. The chain carries TRBV5-1 and TRBJ2-2, with D possibly TRBD2 on 6 matching bases. From germline, CDR1 is SGHRS and CDR2 YFSETQ. Trimming left V 4 bases short and J 0 bases short, with 10 bases between. There are 15 residues in the CDR3. The CDR3 coding sequence is TGCGCCAGCAGCCCACTAGCCGCGAACACCGGGGAGCTGTTTTTT. Encoded protein: CASSPLAANTGELFF. Together with reference TRBV5-1 and TRBJ2-2, the CDR3 gives the full variable domain: KAGVTQTPRYLIKTRGQQVTLSCSPISGHRSVSWYQQTPGQGLQFLFEYFSETQRNKGNFPGRFSGRQFSNSRSEMNVSTLELGDSALYLCASSPLAANTGELFFGEGSRLTVL.

The chain has TRBV11-3 and TRBJ2-1; D remains ambiguous. V was pared by 4 bases and J by 0 bases, with 13 bases between. The CDR3 has 16 residues. Per germline, CDR1 SGHNT and CDR2 YENEEA. CDR3 sequence reads: CASSSQTPTSYNEQFF. DNA for the CDR3: TGTGCCAGCAGCTCTCAGACACCGACCTCCTACAATGAGCAGTTCTTC.

The rearrangement uses TRBV11-2 and TRBJ2-3, with 9 bases aligning to TRBD2. V lost 5 bases, J lost 6 bases, and 12 bases stayed unmatched. The CDR3 has 16 residues. CDR1 is SGHAT and CDR2 is FQNNGV in the germline V gene. The CDR3 region is CASSLLPSGVVDTQYF. The CDR3 coding sequence is TGTGCCAGCAGCCTACTCCCTAGCGGGGTTGTGGATACGCAGTATTTT.

The J gene is TRBJ2-5, the V gene TRBV5-4; D might be TRBD2 (6 bases). The CDR3 loop spans 14 amino acids. Trimming pared 5 bases from V and 2 bases from J, leaving 13 bases between. Germline V gene sequence: CDR1 SGHNT, CDR2 YYREEE (reference sequence). CDR3 nucleotide sequence: TGTGCCAGCAGACGGCTAGCGACTCAAGAGACCCAGTACTTC. It translates to CASRRLATQETQYF.

The gene calls are TRBV6-1 and TRBJ1-5, with D tentatively TRBD1 (6 bases). Germline-derived CDR1 and CDR2 are MNHNS and SASEGT. V lost 2 bases to trimming and J lost 4 bases, with 15 bases between them. This CDR3 contains 16 residues. This chain's CDR3 is CASSEYGVRGNQPQHF. The CDR3 DNA reads as TGTGCCAGCAGTGAATATGGAGTTAGGGGGAATCAGCCCCAGCATTTT.

In DNA, the CDR3 is TGTGCCAGTAGTATTGCCCTAGCGGGAGAGAAGCAGTACTTC. It is translated as CASSIALAGEKQYF. The gene calls are TRBV19 and TRBJ2-7, with 10 bases matching TRBD2. Germline lookup yields CDR1 LNHDA and CDR2 SQIVND (reference sequence). V dropped 3 bases and J dropped 8; count of bases not matched to a gene: 7. CDR3 length equals 14 residues. The full variable domain, in which reference TRBV19 and TRBJ2-7 provide the parts outside the CDR3, is DGGITQSPKYLFRKEGQNVTLSCEQNLNHDAMYWYRQDPGQGLRLIYYSQIVNDFQKGDIAEGYSVSREKKESFPLTVTSAQKNPTAFYLCASSIALAGEKQYFGPGTRLTVT.

This clone was seen once. This CDR3 is CASSPGQARSGANVLTF. CDR3 nucleotides: TGTGCCAGCAGCCCAGGACAGGCCCGCTCTGGGGCCAACGTCCTGACTTTC. V usage is TRBV9 and J usage is TRBJ2-6; 7 bases fit TRBD1. There are 17 residues in the CDR3. Germline V gives CDR1 SGDLS, CDR2 YYNGEE. Germline trimming cut 4 bases from V and 0 bases from J; bases unmatched to any gene: 7.

The V call is TRBV7-3, the J call TRBJ1-5; 9 bases line up with TRBD1. Losses at the gene ends were 4 bases for V and 6 bases for J; bases not matched to a gene: 1. CDR1 and CDR2 (germline): SGHTA, FQGTGA. The length of the CDR3 is 13 residues. CDR3 bases: TGTGCCAGCAGCTCGGACAGGGGTCAGCCCCAGCATTTT. Translation: CASSSDRGQPQHF.

This chain joins TRBV28 and TRBJ2-7, with TRBD2 identical over 8 bases. Germline CDR1 reads MDHEN; CDR2 reads SYDVKM. The junction had 8 bases not matched to a gene; V was cut back by 1 base and J by 6 bases. This CDR3 has 15 amino acids. CDR3 loop: CASSLSGTRTSEQYF. CDR3 coding DNA: TGTGCCAGCAGTTTATCAGGGACTAGAACCAGCGAGCAGTACTTC.

The V call is TRBV11-2, the J call TRBJ2-1; TRBD2 matches 8 bases. The germline V gene encodes CDR1 SGHAT and CDR2 FQNNGV. The CDR3 extends over 15 amino acids. V lost 2 bases and J lost 9; bases outside the gene matches: 9. In DNA, the CDR3 is TGTGCCAGCAGCTTAAGAGTGACTAGCGTTTCTGAGCAGTTCTTC. As protein: CASSLRVTSVSEQFF.

The rearrangement links TRBV28 to TRBJ1-2; D possibly corresponds to TRBD1 (6 bases). Trimming left V 7 bases short and J 5 bases short, with 11 bases between. CDR3 length equals 12 residues. CDR1 is MDHEN, CDR2 SYDVKM, per germline. The CDR3 DNA follows: TGTGCCAGCACTACAGGGTTATATGGCTACACCTTC. Encoded protein: CASTTGLYGYTF.

This clone has only one observation. The chain combines TRBV21-1 with TRBJ2-7; the table gives TRBD2 as D, unverified against the DNA. TRBV21-1 is given as a pseudogene. The CDR3 is 16 amino acids. The chain's CDR3 is CASKAKIIREDYEQYF. CDR3 DNA: TGTGCCAGCAAAGCAAAGATTATTCGGGAGGACTACGAGCAGTACTTC.

The chain joins TRBV2 to TRBJ1-2, with a possible D match to TRBD1 (5 bases). Germline CDR1 and CDR2: SNHLY and FYNNEI. The CDR3 runs 14 residues. V was pared by 7 bases and J by 0 bases, with 12 bases between. CDR3 residues: CASTGVLTNYGYTF. The CDR3 DNA reads TGTGCCAGCACGGGGGTCCTAACTAACTATGGCTACACCTTC.

The chain carries TRBV29-1 and TRBJ1-2; TRBD1 matches at 8 bases. The CDR3 extends over 15 amino acids. V gave up 3 bases and J gave up 2 bases; unmatched junction bases: 8. Germline CDR1 reads SQVTM; CDR2 reads ANQGSEA. The CDR3 region is CSVDSPDRANYGYTF. The CDR3 nucleotides are TGCAGCGTTGATTCACCGGACAGGGCCAACTATGGCTACACCTTC.

The chain uses TRBV6-5 and TRBJ1-3; D not resolved. Looked up from germline, CDR1 is MNHEY and CDR2 is SVGAGI. Trimming took 5 bases from V and 0 from J, leaving 8 bases between them. The CDR3 loop spans 14 amino acids. The CDR3 nucleotides read TGTGCCAGCAGTCCGACGGGCTCTGGAAACACCATATATTTT. Its translation is CASSPTGSGNTIYF.

This rearrangement joins TRBV27 to TRBJ1-2; a weak D match, TRBD1 (6 bases). CDR1 is MNHEY and CDR2 is SMNVEV in the germline V gene (reference sequence). V lost 2 bases and J 5 bases, leaving 9 bases between the germline ends. CDR3 length: 13 amino acids. DNA for the CDR3: TGTGCCAGCAGTTTAGCGGGGGCATATGGCTACACCTTC. Translation: CASSLAGAYGYTF.

The genes are TRBV12-3 or TRBV12-4 and TRBJ2-2; D not certain. CDR3 length: 13 residues. V was shortened by 3 bases and J by 3 bases, with 5 bases between the two germline ends. CDR3 region: CASSFADTGELFF. CDR3 bases: TGTGCCAGCAGTTTTGCGGACACCGGGGAGCTGTTTTTT.

V and J are TRBV19 and TRBJ2-1, with a weak D call TRBD1 (5 bases). The germline V gene has CDR1 LNHDA and CDR2 SQIVND (reference sequence). With 2 bases removed from V and 7 bases from J, the gap between germline ends came to 12 bases. The CDR3 extends over 14 amino acids. The CDR3 DNA reads as TGTGCCAGTAGTATATCTGGGGCAAGGAATGAGCAGTTCTTC. Translation: CASSISGARNEQFF.

This clone was counted a single time. This chain joins TRBV30 and TRBJ2-2; 7 nucleotides align to TRBD2. The junction had 3 bases not matched to a gene; V was cut back by 1 base and J by 10 bases. There are 12 residues in the CDR3. Germline CDR1 and CDR2: GTSNPN and SVGIG (reference sequence). The CDR3 DNA follows: TGTGCCTGGAGTGAGCGGGGAGAGGAGCTGTTTTTT. Encoded protein: CAWSERGEELFF.

A single count supports this clone. The V gene is TRBV24-1, the J gene TRBJ2-1; a weak D match, TRBD2 (6 bases). The ends were cut back, 6 bases at V and 2 bases at J, with 13 bases in the middle. The CDR3 is 15 residues long. Germline V gene sequence: CDR1 KGHDR, CDR2 SFDVKD. This CDR3 is CATSLAEPPYNEQFF. CDR3 coding DNA: TGTGCCACCAGTTTAGCGGAACCACCCTACAATGAGCAGTTCTTC.

The gene calls are TRBV29-1 and TRBJ2-7; a weak D match, TRBD1 (6 bases). Trimming cost V 4 bases and J 2 bases, with 15 bases left between them. This CDR3 has 14 residues. Looked up from germline, CDR1 is SQVTM and CDR2 is ANQGSEA. The CDR3 protein is CSVGGGEGAYEQYF. Here the CDR3 DNA reads TGCAGCGTTGGAGGGGGTGAAGGCGCCTACGAGCAGTACTTC.

The chain joins TRBV6-6 to TRBJ2-7; D remains ambiguous. CDR3 length equals 13 residues. Germline V gene data show CDR1 as MNHNY and CDR2 as SVGAGI (reference sequence). Deletions cut 0 bases from V and 1 base from J, with 4 bases between. CDR3 coding DNA: TGTGCCAGCAGTTACTCCAGTTCCTACGAGCAGTACTTC. Translation gives CASSYSSSYEQYF.

The chain joins TRBV19 to TRBJ1-2, with TRBD1 matching over 7 bases. Germline CDR1 reads LNHDA; CDR2 reads SQIVND (reference sequence). The ends lost 5 bases at V and 5 bases at J; junction bases unmatched: 14. The CDR3 length is 16 residues. DNA for the CDR3: TGTGCCAGTAGTGGGATCCGGGACAGAGAGCCTTATGGCTACACCTTC. Translation gives CASSGIRDREPYGYTF.